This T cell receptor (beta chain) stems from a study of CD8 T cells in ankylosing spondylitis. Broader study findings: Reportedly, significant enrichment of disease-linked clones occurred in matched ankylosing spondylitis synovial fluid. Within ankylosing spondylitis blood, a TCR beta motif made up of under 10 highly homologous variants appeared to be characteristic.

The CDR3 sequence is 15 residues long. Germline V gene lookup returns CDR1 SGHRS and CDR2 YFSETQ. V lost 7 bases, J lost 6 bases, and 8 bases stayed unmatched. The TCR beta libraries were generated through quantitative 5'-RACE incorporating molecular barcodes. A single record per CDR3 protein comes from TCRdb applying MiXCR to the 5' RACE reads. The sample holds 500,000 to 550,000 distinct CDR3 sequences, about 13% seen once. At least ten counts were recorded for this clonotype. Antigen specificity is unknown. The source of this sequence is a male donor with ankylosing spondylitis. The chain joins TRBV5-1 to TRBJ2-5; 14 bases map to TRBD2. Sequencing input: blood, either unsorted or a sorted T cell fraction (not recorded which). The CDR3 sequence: CASADGTSGSKTQYF. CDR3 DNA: TGCGCCAGCGCAGACGGGACTAGCGGGAGTAAGACCCAGTACTTC. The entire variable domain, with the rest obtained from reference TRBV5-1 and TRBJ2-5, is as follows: KAGVTQTPRYLIKTRGQQVTLSCSPISGHRSVSWYQQTPGQGLQFLFEYFSETQRNKGNFPGRFSGRQFSNSRSEMNVSTLELGDSALYLCASADGTSGSKTQYFGPGTRLLVL.